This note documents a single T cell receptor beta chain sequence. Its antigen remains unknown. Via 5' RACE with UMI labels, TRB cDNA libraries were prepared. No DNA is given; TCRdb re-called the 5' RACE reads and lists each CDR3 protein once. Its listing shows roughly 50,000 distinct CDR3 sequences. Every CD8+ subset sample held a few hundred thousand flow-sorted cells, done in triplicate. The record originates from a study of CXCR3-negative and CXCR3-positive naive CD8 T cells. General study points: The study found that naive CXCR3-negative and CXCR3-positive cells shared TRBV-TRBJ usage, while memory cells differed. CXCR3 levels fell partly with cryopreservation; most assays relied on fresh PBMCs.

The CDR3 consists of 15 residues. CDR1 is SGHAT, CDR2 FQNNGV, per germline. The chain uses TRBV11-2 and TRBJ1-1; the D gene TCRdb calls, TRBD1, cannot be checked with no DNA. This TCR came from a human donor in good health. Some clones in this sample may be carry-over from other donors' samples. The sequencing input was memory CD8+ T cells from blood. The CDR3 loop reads CASSPQTGLNTEAFF.